This TCR beta chain was recorded in a study of blood T cell repertoires in COVID-19. On the study more broadly: Researchers got acute and convalescent COVID-19 samples from the United States, Italy and Spain. Sources were T cells, B-cell-depleted T cells, or PBMCs; the material itself was cDNA or gDNA.

Original processing notes: From reference gene primer amplification, estimates of nucleated cell counts were derived. Profiled with immunoSEQ multiplex PCR; TCRdb holds only in-frame clones, not every one. The V and J calls and clone size are taken from that table; D and trimming were inferred from the DNA. The sample shows roughly 53,000 clones, about nine tenths of them seen only once. Trimming removed 6 bases at V and 0 bases at J, with 9 bases between. Germline CDR1 and CDR2: MNHNY and SVGAGI (reference sequence). This CDR3 has 13 amino acids. The TCR originated in a woman aged 40 to 49 with active COVID-19. Sequences were obtained from peripheral blood. J is TRBJ2-7 and V is TRBV6-6; tentatively, D is TRBD1 (5 bases). CDR3 amino acids: CASRDTSSYEQYF. CDR3 DNA sequence: TGTGCCAGCAGGGACACGAGCTCCTACGAGCAGTACTTC.